These T cell receptor beta chains were read from a single sample in a study of T-cell memory formation after mild COVID-19. TCRdb re-derived calls from the 5' RACE reads in MiXCR, one entry per CDR3 protein. The sample consists of 150,000 or so distinct CDR3 sequences, about 15% of them appearing once. The sequenced material came from PBMCs or a T cell subset sorted from them (not recorded which). The receptors here all came from an adult woman who had mild COVID-19 (a few samples of this study predate the infection). Cell type and time point are not known. The CDR3 runs from the conserved cysteine through the conserved F or W. D genes are given only for firm matches. Not all rows give a size; the values are once, few, many and, for expanded clones, a class.

v_gene	j_gene	abundance	d_gene	CDR3nt	CDR3aa
TRBV19	TRBJ1-6	few	TRBD1	TGTGCCAGTACCCCGGGACAGGGACTTAATTCACCCCTCCACTTT	CASTPGQGLNSPLHF
TRBV29-1	TRBJ2-1	.	TRBD1	TGCAGCGTTGGAAATGGGACAGGGGAGTACAATGAGCAGTTCTTC	CSVGNGTGEYNEQFF
TRBV7-3	TRBJ2-2	.	.	TGTGCCAGCAGTCGAGAGGCCGGGGAGCTGTTTTTT	CASSREAGELFF
TRBV7-6	TRBJ2-7	few	TRBD1	TGTGCCAGCAGCTTAATGGGACAGTCCTACGAGCAGTACTTC	CASSLMGQSYEQYF
TRBV24-1	TRBJ1-1	.	.	TGTGCCACCAGCACAGGGTTTGGGGCTGAAGCTTTCTTT	CATSTGFGAEAFF
TRBV30	TRBJ2-2	.	.	TGTGCCTGGATCCCCCCCCCGGGGAGCACCGGGGAGCTGTTTTTT	CAWIPPPGSTGELFF
TRBV7-9	TRBJ1-2	few	.	TGTGCCAGCAGCCCCACCGGAAGCTATGGCTACACCTTC	CASSPTGSYGYTF
TRBV5-6	TRBJ1-6	.	.	TGTGCCAGCAGCTATGGACCCAGCTCCTATAATTCACCCCTCCACTTT	CASSYGPSSYNSPLHF
TRBV5-1	TRBJ1-2	few	TRBD1	TGCGCCAGCAGGAAAACGGGACAGGCGCACTATGGCTACACCTTC	CASRKTGQAHYGYTF
TRBV11-2	TRBJ1-4	many	TRBD1	TGTGCCAGCAGCCTACAGGGGGGGGATGAAAAACTGTTTTTT	CASSLQGGDEKLFF
TRBV11-2	TRBJ2-3	few	TRBD2	TGTGCCAGCAGCGCACTCGGGGGGGACACAGATACGCAGTATTTT	CASSALGGDTDTQYF
TRBV7-9	TRBJ2-7	.	TRBD1	TGTGCCAGCAGCCCCACCCTGGGACAGACCTACGAGCAGTACTTC	CASSPTLGQTYEQYF
TRBV20-1	TRBJ2-3	few	TRBD2	TGCAGTGCCCACGTAGCGGGAGTTTACACAGATACGCAGTATTTT	CSAHVAGVYTDTQYF
TRBV5-1	TRBJ1-1	few	.	TGCGCCAGCAGCTTGGGCAGCAGGGGCGGCACTGAAGCTTTCTTT	CASSLGSRGGTEAFF
TRBV5-1	TRBJ2-6	.	TRBD1	TGCGCCAGCAGCTTGTTGGGACAGGGGCCCAGCTCTGGGGCCAACGTCCTGACTTTC	CASSLLGQGPSSGANVLTF
TRBV13	TRBJ2-4	few	.	TGTGCCAGCAGCGTACGGGACGCCGCCAAAAACATTCAGTACTTC	CASSVRDAAKNIQYF
TRBV7-2	TRBJ1-2	few	.	TGTGCCAGCAGCTTAGGTCAGGGTGGCTACACCTTC	CASSLGQGGYTF
TRBV10-3	TRBJ1-5	.	.	TGTGCCATCAGCCGGGACAAGTATAGCAATCAGCCCCAGCATTTT	CAISRDKYSNQPQHF